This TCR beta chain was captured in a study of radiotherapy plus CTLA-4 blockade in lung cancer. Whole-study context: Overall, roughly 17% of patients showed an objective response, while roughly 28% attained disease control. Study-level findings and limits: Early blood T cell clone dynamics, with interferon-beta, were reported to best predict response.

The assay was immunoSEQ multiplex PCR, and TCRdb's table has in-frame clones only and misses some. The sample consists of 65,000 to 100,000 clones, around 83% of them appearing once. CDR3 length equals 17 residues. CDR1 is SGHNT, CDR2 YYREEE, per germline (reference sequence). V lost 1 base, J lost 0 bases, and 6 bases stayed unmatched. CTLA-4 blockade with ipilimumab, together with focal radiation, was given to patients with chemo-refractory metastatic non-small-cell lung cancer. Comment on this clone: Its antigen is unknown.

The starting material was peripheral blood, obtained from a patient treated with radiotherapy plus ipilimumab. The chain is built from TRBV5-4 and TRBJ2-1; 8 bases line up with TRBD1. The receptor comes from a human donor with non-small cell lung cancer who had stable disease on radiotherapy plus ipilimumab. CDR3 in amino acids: CASSLTTGASSYNEQFF. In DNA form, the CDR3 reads TGTGCCAGCAGCTTGACGACAGGGGCTAGCTCCTACAATGAGCAGTTCTTC.